This T cell receptor (beta chain) is drawn from a study of cytomegalovirus exposure and HLA in healthy donors. Study context: Of 300 to 450 genotyped donors, about 80% clustered with self-reported Caucasian donors.

CDR1 and CDR2 (germline): SGHDT, YYEEEE. CDR3 length: 12 residues. Between the trimmed V and J ends, which lost 2 bases and 4 bases, there was a span of 7 bases. The primer mix had 60 Vbeta and 13 Jbeta primers. Sequenced by immunoSEQ multiplex PCR; TCRdb stores in-frame clones only, minus some. The sample carries about 62,000 clones, 70% to 90% recorded once. As to this clone: As yet, its antigen is unknown.

Regarding the study as a whole: Earlier analysis looked at TCR beta V segments, and most were productive about 87% or about 30% of the time.

Healthy bone marrow donors supplied every sample. While unrecorded immune exposures were likely, the donors were nominally healthy when sampled. The sample was PBMCs. This receptor was taken from a woman under 40 in good health and CMV-seronegative. The genes are TRBV5-6 and TRBJ2-7; possibly TRBD1 for D (5 bases). The CDR3 reads CASSLQDYEQYF. The CDR3 bases are TGTGCCAGCAGCTTACAGGATTACGAGCAGTACTTC.